What follows are 19 T cell receptor beta chains derived from one specimen sequenced in a study of T-cell reconstitution after alpha-beta-depleted transplantation in children. Unique molecular identifiers were incorporated when the TCRbeta library was constructed. From the PCR reads, TCRdb called clonotypes with MiXCR, one entry per CDR3 protein. This sample has some 840,000 distinct CDR3 sequences, with around 17% found just once. The material sequenced was PBMCs, mostly from graft donor cells, taken 360 days after TCRalphabeta/CD19-depleted stem cell transplant. The receptors were gathered from a male patient aged 10-17 years who had a stem cell transplant for acute lymphoblastic leukemia, so the T cells may come from the graft donor.

To note about this clonotype: At one end the junction does not follow the germline gene, possibly because of a read error. V and J are TRBV20-1 and TRBJ2-2; 10 nucleotides agree with TRBD2. Germline V gene sequence: CDR1 DFQATT, CDR2 SNEGSKA (reference sequence). The CDR3 length is 17 residues. CDR3 coding DNA: TGCTGTGCTAGAGATCGGCTAGCGGGAGCAAACACCGGGGAGCTGTTTTTT. Its translation: CCARDRLAGANTGELFF.

The rearrangement uses TRBV4-2 and TRBJ2-7; D perhaps matches TRBD2 (5 bases). The CDR3 is made up of 15 amino acids. Trimming removed 0 bases from V and 3 bases from J, with 12 bases in between. Germline CDR1 and CDR2: LGHNA and YNFKEQ. The CDR3 sequence is CASSQEPSSNYEQYF. The CDR3 DNA sequence: TGTGCCAGCAGCCAAGAACCTAGCTCCAACTACGAGCAGTACTTC.

The chain recombines TRBV2 with TRBJ2-1, with 12 bases matching TRBD2. Unmatched junction bases numbered 15, after V lost 9 bases and J lost 12 bases. This CDR3 is 15 amino acids long. Germline-derived CDR1 and CDR2 are SNHLY and FYNNEI. The CDR3 spells CASPTSLAGGSGQFF. The DNA for the CDR3 is TGTGCCAGTCCGACGTCACTAGCGGGAGGTAGTGGGCAGTTCTTC.

This clonotype has only a few counts. The chain has TRBV27 and TRBJ1-1, with 7 bases matching TRBD1. This CDR3 has 16 amino acids. V trimming: 5 bases; J trimming: 0 bases; junction bases outside the gene matches: 9. Germline V gives CDR1 MNHEY, CDR2 SMNVEV (reference sequence). The CDR3 spells CASSTRQGGMNTEAFF. The DNA for the CDR3 is TGTGCCAGCAGTACGAGACAGGGTGGGATGAACACTGAAGCTTTCTTT.

The table lists this clonotype with a few counts. The V call is TRBV19, the J call TRBJ1-2, with D tentatively TRBD1 (5 bases). The germline V gene has CDR1 LNHDA and CDR2 SQIVND (reference sequence). This CDR3 has 14 amino acids. V lost 1 base, J lost 6 bases, and 12 bases lay in between. For the CDR3, the DNA is TGTGCCAGTAGTATAGTGACAGTGCGCGATGGCTACACCTTC. This encodes CASSIVTVRDGYTF.

The table lists this clonotype with a few counts. The chain joins TRBV20-1 to TRBJ2-7; D remains ambiguous. CDR1 DFQATT and CDR2 SNEGSKA come from the germline V gene (reference sequence). This CDR3 has 11 residues. V was pared by 0 bases and J by 4 bases, with 4 bases between. CDR3 loop: CSAREPYEQYF. The CDR3 nucleotides are TGCAGTGCTAGAGAACCGTACGAGCAGTACTTC.

V and J are TRBV30 and TRBJ1-1; D possibly corresponds to TRBD1 (5 bases). The germline CDR1 and CDR2 sequences are GTSNPN and SVGIG (reference sequence). The CDR3 is 11 amino acids. V was clipped by 3 bases and J by 7 bases, with 9 bases between them. The CDR3 loop is CAWSQGVEAFF. The CDR3 coding sequence is TGTGCCTGGAGCCAGGGAGTTGAAGCTTTCTTT.

The chain combines TRBV4-1 with TRBJ1-5; weak D call: TRBD1 (5 bases). This CDR3 spans 18 amino acids. The germline CDR1 and CDR2 sequences are MGHRA and YSYEKL. Trimming pared 1 base from V and 9 bases from J, leaving 25 bases between. The CDR3 sequence is CASSQGLIRDGGIRPQHF. In DNA, the CDR3 is TGCGCCAGCAGCCAAGGACTGATAAGGGACGGTGGAATCAGGCCCCAGCATTTT.

The genes are TRBV19 and TRBJ1-1; D remains unclear. Germline V gene sequence: CDR1 LNHDA, CDR2 SQIVND (reference sequence). The CDR3 length is 16 residues. V was shortened by 10 bases and J by 1 base, with 22 bases between the two germline ends. CDR3 in amino acids: CATLSPRWGENTEAFF. CDR3 in DNA: TGTGCCACCCTTTCCCCCCGTTGGGGTGAGAACACTGAAGCTTTCTTT.

The chain links TRBV6-5 to TRBJ2-1; tentative D call: TRBD2 (5 bases). The CDR3 loop spans 16 amino acids. With 2 bases removed from V and 5 bases from J, the gap between germline ends came to 16 bases. Germline CDR1 is MNHEY and CDR2 is SVGAGI. As DNA, the CDR3 is TGTGCCAGCAGTTACAGCGCAACTAGAGCCGACAATGAGCAGTTCTTC. As protein: CASSYSATRADNEQFF.

This sequence joins TRBV12-5 and TRBJ2-7, with D perhaps TRBD2 (6 bases). Germline assignment: CDR1 LGHNT and CDR2 FRNRAP. The length of the CDR3 is 11 residues. The V and J ends lost 11 bases and 5 bases respectively, with 13 bases between them. CDR3 region: CAVREWDEQYF. As DNA, the CDR3 is TGTGCTGTTCGGGAGTGGGACGAGCAGTACTTC.

This chain links TRBV3-1 with TRBJ2-6; 7 bases agree with TRBD1. The germline gives CDR1 LGHDT, CDR2 YNNKEL (reference sequence). V trimming: 5 bases; J trimming: 0 bases; junction bases outside the gene matches: 13. The CDR3 is 19 residues long. This chain's CDR3 is CASSLGDRQPDSGANVLTF. The DNA for the CDR3 is TGTGCCAGCAGCTTAGGGGACAGACAGCCCGACTCTGGGGCCAACGTCCTGACTTTC.

This clonotype was detected many times. The rearrangement joins TRBV9 to TRBJ2-7; 7 positions match TRBD2. Germline trimming cut 4 bases from V and 0 bases from J; bases unmatched to any gene: 10. Germline lookup yields CDR1 SGDLS and CDR2 YYNGEE. The CDR3 sequence is 16 residues long. The CDR3 spells CASSLELALSSYEQYF. The CDR3 DNA is TGTGCCAGCAGCTTGGAACTAGCGCTTAGCTCCTACGAGCAGTACTTC.

The chain has TRBV10-2 and TRBJ2-4; TRBD2 is a possible D gene (5 bases). There are 14 residues in the CDR3. Trimming took off 2 bases at V and 7 bases at J, with 12 bases between the two ends. The germline CDR1 and CDR2 sequences are WSHSY and SAAADI. This chain's CDR3 is CASSEAASSNIQYF. DNA for the CDR3: TGCGCCAGCAGTGAGGCGGCTAGCTCGAACATTCAGTACTTC.

This clonotype has a count of ten or more. CDR3 loop: CASMRTGGEQYF. Written as DNA, the CDR3 is TGTGCCAGCATGAGGACCGGGGGCGAGCAGTACTTC. The V gene is TRBV2, the J gene TRBJ2-7; D may be TRBD2 (6 bases). This CDR3 region has 12 residues. V dropped 7 bases and J dropped 6 bases, with 13 bases sitting between them. Germline CDR1 reads SNHLY; CDR2 reads FYNNEI.

The chain recombines TRBV7-3 with TRBJ2-7; D unresolved. CDR3 length equals 15 residues. The germline gives CDR1 SGHTA, CDR2 FQGTGA. Trimming took 2 bases from V and 2 from J, leaving 13 bases between them. The DNA of the CDR3 is TGTGCCAGCAGCTTACGGGTGCCTCCCACCTACGAGCAGTACTTC. It encodes CASSLRVPPTYEQYF.

V is TRBV18 and J is TRBJ1-1; D is uncertain. The CDR3 length is 13 residues. Trimming took 2 bases from V and 5 from J, leaving 9 bases between them. Germline V gene data show CDR1 as KGHSH and CDR2 as LQKENI. The CDR3 reads CASSPRERTEAFF. The CDR3 region has the DNA TGTGCCAGCTCACCAAGGGAGAGGACTGAAGCTTTCTTT.

The sample holds many counts of this clonotype. The chain employs TRBV24-1 and TRBJ2-5; a weak D match, TRBD1 (5 bases). Trimming shortened V by 4 bases and J by 0 bases, and 11 bases separated the two germline ends. The germline gives CDR1 KGHDR, CDR2 SFDVKD. This CDR3 spans 15 amino acids. CDR3: CATSDQTAYQETQYF. CDR3 nucleotide sequence: TGTGCCACCAGTGACCAGACAGCGTACCAAGAGACCCAGTACTTC.

This clonotype was counted between two and nine times. The V gene is TRBV7-9, the J gene TRBJ1-5; D is ambiguous. Trimming cost V 1 base and J 4 bases, with 8 bases left between them. Looked up from germline, CDR1 is SEHNR and CDR2 is FQNEAQ (reference sequence). The CDR3 totals 14 residues. The CDR3 region has the DNA TGTGCCAGCAGCTTAGGGGCGGAAAATCAGCCCCAGCATTTT. It is translated as CASSLGAENQPQHF.